This T cell receptor beta chain was documented in a study of T cell responses to AZD1222 COVID-19 vaccine. The wider study: Second-dose schedules of about 4 or about 12 weeks were combined. Broader study findings: Two AZD1222 doses significantly raised spike-specific TCR breadth and depth over controls.

Trimming took 5 bases from V and 8 from J; bases not matched to a gene: 14. Germline assignment: CDR1 GTSNPN and CDR2 SVGIG (reference sequence). This CDR3 is built from 15 residues. Profiling relied on immunoSEQ multiplex PCR, and the TCRdb table lists in-frame clones only, not all of them. This sample yields some 150,000 clones, of which 94% are seen a single time; roughly 1.3% belongs to the top ten. Regarding this clone: Its target is unknown.

The sequencing here drew on peripheral blood, taken on day 0 of AZD1222 vaccination. The chain employs TRBV30 and TRBJ2-1, with 8 bases fitting TRBD2. The clonotype was recovered from an adult in good health. The CDR3 region is CAWGEGAGDFDEQFF. The DNA of the CDR3 is TGTGCCTGGGGGGAGGGAGCGGGAGATTTCGATGAGCAGTTCTTC.